Given below is one TCR beta chain in context. As yet, its antigen is unknown. The PCR employed 60 Vbeta primers together with 13 Jbeta primers. The repertoire was sequenced with immunoSEQ multiplex PCR; TCRdb's copy has only in-frame clones and lacks some. The table has under 150,000 clones, 75% to 85% seen once. The data derive from a study of cytomegalovirus exposure and HLA in healthy donors. Germline V gene sequence: CDR1 GTSNPN, CDR2 SVGIG (reference sequence). Trimming stripped 1 base from V and 4 bases from J, with 16 bases between. CDR3 length: 15 amino acids. Study observations and caveats: Accurate predictions that matched the HLA-A and HLA-B alleles of most subjects were reportedly made from TCR beta sequences. Association of a missense DCLRE1C variant with TCR beta V- and J-gene trimming was reported in a later analysis.

V usage is TRBV30 and J usage is TRBJ1-2; D unresolved. Sequences were obtained from PBMCs. The receptor's source is a male donor in good health and CMV-seropositive. Written as DNA, the CDR3 is TGTGCCTGGAGTGCGTTTGCAGGCTCCCCCTATGGCTACACCTTC. This gives the protein CAWSAFAGSPYGYTF. The full variable domain, completed using reference TRBV30 and TRBJ1-2, is SQTIHQWPATLVQPVGSPLSLECTVEGTSNPNLYWYRQAAGRGLQLLFYSVGIGQISSEVPQNLSASRPQDRQFILSSKKLLLSDSGFYLCAWSAFAGSPYGYTFGSGTRLTVV.